The 28 T cell receptor beta chains below all came from one sample that was sequenced in a study of cytomegalovirus exposure and HLA in healthy donors. Amplification used 60 Vbeta primers and 13 Jbeta primers. Some clones are missing from TCRdb's copy, which holds only in-frame ones; the method was immunoSEQ multiplex PCR. The sample lists 160,000 or so clones; around four fifths were seen once. What was sequenced was PBMCs. The receptors shown here come from a woman between 45 and 65 years old in good health and CMV-seronegative.

The count of this clone is one. The chain joins TRBV18 to TRBJ2-1; 8 positions agree with TRBD2. The CDR3 consists of 17 residues. The V gene end was trimmed by 0 bases and the J gene end by 0 bases; junction bases not matched to a gene: 4. Per germline, CDR1 KGHSH and CDR2 LQKENI. The CDR3 loop reads CASSPPAGRASYNEQFF. CDR3 nucleotides: TGTGCCAGCTCACCACCGGCCGGGAGGGCCTCCTACAATGAGCAGTTCTTC.

The chain has TRBV21-1 and TRBJ2-1; the table names TRBD2, a call not compared with the DNA. TRBV21-1 is deemed a pseudogene. This CDR3 contains 15 residues. DNA of the CDR3: TGTGCCAGCAGCAACACCCCGACTAGTTACAATGAGCAGTTCTTC. Encoded protein: CASSNTPTSYNEQFF.

V and J are TRBV19 and TRBJ1-1; the D is unclear. With 4 bases removed from V and 6 bases from J, the gap between germline ends came to 18 bases. This CDR3 is 15 amino acids long. Germline V CDR1 and CDR2: LNHDA, SQIVND (reference sequence). The CDR3 reads CASSKYEGMFSEAFF. The CDR3 nucleotides read TGTGCCAGTAGTAAGTATGAGGGTATGTTTTCTGAAGCTTTCTTT.

J is TRBJ2-5 and V is TRBV2; 9 bases align to TRBD1. The J call is doubtful: the DNA matches TRBJ2-7 better. This CDR3 is built from 13 residues. CDR1 is SNHLY, CDR2 FYNNEI, per germline. The CDR3 region is CATGTGISYEQYF. CDR3 in DNA: TGTGCCACCGGGACAGGGATCTCCTACGAGCAGTACTTC.

The chain recombines TRBV5-1 with TRBJ2-4; D is unresolved. The germline gives CDR1 SGHRS, CDR2 YFSETQ. The CDR3 runs to 14 residues. V lost 1 base, J lost 8 bases, and 13 bases lay in between. The CDR3 sequence: CASSLSTKRDIQYF. CDR3 nucleotides: TGCGCCAGCAGCTTGAGCACGAAACGGGACATTCAGTACTTC. Full variable domain (outside the CDR3, taken from reference TRBV5-1 and TRBJ2-4): KAGVTQTPRYLIKTRGQQVTLSCSPISGHRSVSWYQQTPGQGLQFLFEYFSETQRNKGNFPGRFSGRQFSNSRSEMNVSTLELGDSALYLCASSLSTKRDIQYFGAGTRLSVL.

The chain couples TRBV30 to TRBJ1-1; D gene unclear. Looked up from germline, CDR1 is GTSNPN and CDR2 is SVGIG (reference sequence). The germline V and J ends were trimmed by 0 bases and 1 base, with 9 bases remaining between them. This CDR3 spans 14 amino acids. The chain's CDR3 is CAWSVGIENTEAFF. The CDR3 DNA reads as TGTGCCTGGAGTGTTGGTATAGAGAACACTGAAGCTTTCTTT.

The DNA of the CDR3 is TGTGCCAGTAGTTACCGGGATGGGGAAAAACTGTTTTTT. Protein product: CASSYRDGEKLFF. This sequence joins TRBV19 and TRBJ1-4, with D hard to call. CDR3 length: 13 amino acids. Trimming pared 5 bases from V and 8 bases from J, leaving 12 bases between. Germline CDR1 and CDR2: LNHDA and SQIVND (reference sequence).

The gene calls are TRBV28 and TRBJ2-2, with a tentative D call TRBD2 (6 bases). Germline V gives CDR1 MDHEN, CDR2 SYDVKM. The CDR3 covers 15 residues. V was cut by 5 bases and J by 2 bases, with 12 bases left in between. DNA for the CDR3: TGTGCCAGCAGTCCTCGGAGGGGTAACACCGGGGAGCTGTTTTTT. It translates to CASSPRRGNTGELFF.

V gene TRBV9 combines with J gene TRBJ2-3; 14 positions agree with TRBD2. Trimming cost V 2 bases and J 5 bases; bases outside gene matches: 7. There are 17 residues in the CDR3. Per germline, CDR1 SGDLS and CDR2 YYNGEE. Here the CDR3 DNA reads TGTGCCAGCAGCGTTGCGGGACTAGCGGGAGTACAAGATACGCAGTATTTT. Its protein product is CASSVAGLAGVQDTQYF.

The V and J genes are TRBV5-6 and TRBJ2-7, with TRBD2 matching over 8 bases. CDR1 SGHDT and CDR2 YYEEEE come from the germline V gene. The CDR3 totals 15 residues. J lost 0 bases, V lost 1 base, and 3 bases had no gene match. The CDR3 sequence is CASSLYGTSSYEQYF. The CDR3 nucleotides are TGTGCCAGCAGCTTGTATGGGACTAGCTCCTACGAGCAGTACTTC.

V and J are TRBV9 and TRBJ2-5; TRBD2 matches at 7 bases. Germline V gene sequence: CDR1 SGDLS, CDR2 YYNGEE. CDR3 length: 13 residues. Trimming took 3 bases from V and 5 from J; bases not matched to a gene: 4. The CDR3 sequence is CASSGPGGETQYF. The CDR3 DNA reads as TGTGCCAGCAGCGGGCCCGGGGGGGAGACCCAGTACTTC.

CDR3 DNA: TGCAGCGTTGAAGGCGGTGGGTCAGATACGCAGTATTTT. Its translation: CSVEGGGSDTQYF. The chain couples TRBV29-1 to TRBJ2-3, with D hard to call. This CDR3 is built from 13 residues. Germline assignment: CDR1 SQVTM and CDR2 ANQGSEA. Trimming removed 1 base from V and 4 bases from J, with 9 bases in between.

The chain employs TRBV9 and TRBJ2-1; TRBD2 agrees at 7 bases. Trimming took 1 base from V and 0 from J; bases not matched to a gene: 4. The germline CDR1 and CDR2 sequences are SGDLS and YYNGEE. The CDR3 has 16 residues. The CDR3 nucleotides are TGTGCCAGCAGCGTATTTGGCGGGAGCTCCTACAATGAGCAGTTCTTC. Protein product: CASSVFGGSSYNEQFF.

This CDR3 reads CASSLAGGDNQPQHF. DNA of the CDR3: TGTGCCAGCAGCTTAGCAGGGGGGGACAATCAGCCCCAGCATTTT. The chain joins TRBV7-6 to TRBJ1-5, with D tentatively TRBD1 (6 bases). The CDR3 consists of 15 residues. Germline CDR1 is SGHVS and CDR2 is FNYEAQ. Trimming removed 0 bases from V and 3 bases from J, with 9 bases in between.

V is TRBV7-9 and J is TRBJ2-5, with D perhaps assigned TRBD1 or TRBD2 (6 bases each). Near its end, the DNA agrees better with TRBJ2-7, so the J call may be wrong. Germline V gene sequence: CDR1 SEHNR, CDR2 FQNEAQ (reference sequence). This CDR3 has 14 residues. Here the CDR3 reads CAGERTEGAYEQYF. For the CDR3, the DNA is TGTGCCGGCGAACGGACGGAGGGGGCCTACGAGCAGTACTTC.

This chain joins TRBV10-3 and TRBJ2-1; 9 positions agree with TRBD1. CDR3 length: 16 amino acids. Losses at the gene ends were 3 bases for V and 13 bases for J; bases not matched to a gene: 16. Germline values: CDR1 ENHRY, CDR2 SYGVKD. CDR3 region: CAISDRPGTGIYAQFF. CDR3 sequence (DNA): TGTGCCATCAGTGACCGTCCCGGGACAGGGATCTATGCCCAGTTCTTC.

This chain connects TRBV5-5 to TRBJ2-7, with a weak D call TRBD2 (5 bases). Germline CDR1 SGHKS, CDR2 YYEKEE (reference sequence). Trimming took off 4 bases at V and 3 bases at J, with 17 bases between the two ends. The CDR3 covers 15 residues. The DNA for the CDR3 is TGTGCCAGCAGCCCCGGATTGGGGAGCTTCTACGAGCAGTACTTC. Amino acids: CASSPGLGSFYEQYF.

This clone has a single count. The rearrangement uses TRBV19 and TRBJ2-3, with 13 bases matching TRBD2. Germline lookup yields CDR1 LNHDA and CDR2 SQIVND (reference sequence). The CDR3 sequence is 15 residues long. The trim removed 4 bases at V and 6 bases at J, leaving 4 bases unmatched. CDR3 sequence: CASSTGLAGLDTQYF. The DNA for the CDR3 is TGTGCCAGTAGTACGGGACTAGCGGGACTCGATACGCAGTATTTT.

This clone was counted only a few times. The rearrangement links TRBV7-9 to TRBJ2-7; the D is unclear. The CDR3 runs to 12 residues. From germline, CDR1 is SEHNR and CDR2 FQNEAQ (reference sequence). The V gene lost 0 bases and the J gene lost 7 bases, with 7 bases spanning the gap. For the CDR3, the DNA is TGTGCCAGCAGCTTAGCGCTCCGGGAGCAGTACTTC. As protein: CASSLALREQYF.

The V gene is TRBV6-1, the J gene TRBJ2-5, with 7 bases lining up with TRBD1. Germline CDR1 reads MNHNS; CDR2 reads SASEGT. This CDR3 contains 15 residues. With 4 bases clipped from V and 1 base from J, the junction kept 6 bases outside the gene matches. The CDR3 coding sequence is TGTGCCAGCAGTGGGACAGGATTCAGCCAAGAGACCCAGTACTTC. This encodes CASSGTGFSQETQYF.

The chain couples TRBV19 to TRBJ1-1; 7 bases agree with TRBD1. CDR1 and CDR2 from the germline V gene are LNHDA and SQIVND (reference sequence). The trim removed 9 bases at V and 4 bases at J, leaving 2 bases unmatched. The CDR3 sequence is 11 residues long. The CDR3 spells CASGTATEAFF. The CDR3 DNA is TGTGCCAGCGGGACAGCCACTGAAGCTTTCTTT.

The V gene is TRBV10-3, the J gene TRBJ2-2; possibly TRBD1 for D (5 bases). CDR1 and CDR2 (germline): ENHRY, SYGVKD. Trimming pared 3 bases from V and 7 bases from J, leaving 12 bases between. This CDR3 is built from 14 residues. The CDR3 sequence is CAISESRVGGELFF. The CDR3 DNA reads as TGTGCCATCAGTGAAAGCAGGGTGGGCGGGGAGCTGTTTTTT.

V is TRBV18 and J is TRBJ1-3, with D perhaps TRBD1 (6 bases). This CDR3 region has 13 residues. Germline V lookup: CDR1 KGHSH, CDR2 LQKENI. The V gene lost 6 bases and the J gene lost 3 bases, with 9 bases spanning the gap. The CDR3 DNA reads as TGTGCCAGCTCCCTGGACAGTGGAAACACCATATATTTT. Translated, it gives CASSLDSGNTIYF.

V is TRBV25-1 and J is TRBJ1-4, with a possible D match to TRBD1 (6 bases). The CDR3 spans 15 residues. The V gene's germline CDR1 is MGHDK and CDR2 SYGVNS. The germline V and J ends were trimmed by 3 bases and 7 bases, with 15 bases remaining between them. CDR3 sequence reads: CASSEGVGGAEKLFF. Here the CDR3 DNA reads TGTGCCAGCAGTGAGGGGGTAGGGGGGGCTGAAAAACTGTTTTTT.

This chain joins TRBV27 and TRBJ2-2; TRBD1 is a possible D gene (6 bases). Trimming left V 7 bases short and J 0 bases short, with 21 bases between. The CDR3 covers 18 residues. Germline loops: CDR1 MNHEY, CDR2 SMNVEV (reference sequence). Here the CDR3 DNA reads TGTGCCAGCAAAAAGGGGGAAATCCTAATTTCGAACACCGGGGAGCTGTTTTTT. Protein: CASKKGEILISNTGELFF.

This clone appeared a few times. This chain connects TRBV4-2 to TRBJ2-2; a possible D gene is TRBD1 (6 bases). This CDR3 comprises 18 residues. The germline V gene has CDR1 LGHNA and CDR2 YNFKEQ. V was cut by 0 bases and J by 0 bases, with 14 bases left in between. The CDR3 DNA is TGTGCCAGCAGCCAAGACTCCCTGCAGGGGCCGAACACCGGGGAGCTGTTTTTT. This translates into CASSQDSLQGPNTGELFF.

The chain combines TRBV5-1 with TRBJ2-3; 8 bases are a match to TRBD2. V dropped 5 bases and J dropped 6; count of bases not matched to a gene: 14. The CDR3 spans 16 residues. The germline gives CDR1 SGHRS, CDR2 YFSETQ. The CDR3: CASRSGSVGGGDTQYF. As DNA, the CDR3 is TGCGCCAGCAGAAGCGGGAGCGTCGGGGGGGGCGATACGCAGTATTTT.

The V gene is TRBV30, the J gene TRBJ1-1, with 7 bases identical to TRBD1. The V gene end was trimmed by 0 bases and the J gene end by 0 bases; junction bases not matched to a gene: 10. The CDR3 runs to 17 residues. CDR1 and CDR2 from the germline V gene are GTSNPN and SVGIG (reference sequence). The CDR3 sequence is CAWSVLVGGGLNTEAFF. In nucleotides, the CDR3 is TGTGCCTGGAGTGTACTCGTAGGGGGCGGGTTGAACACTGAAGCTTTCTTT.